The 17 T cell receptor beta chains below were found in one sample sequenced in a study of blood T cell repertoires in COVID-19. Libraries were prepared by immunoSEQ multiplex PCR; TCRdb keeps only in-frame clonotypes and omits some of them. The sample contains roughly 130,000 clones, roughly three quarters of which appear only once. The sequencing sample was made of peripheral blood. These receptors were taken from a woman in her seventies with COVID-19, enrolled during active disease.

This chain links TRBV30 with TRBJ2-5; D not resolved. Germline-derived CDR1 and CDR2 are GTSNPN and SVGIG (reference sequence). V was pared by 5 bases and J by 0 bases, with 16 bases between. This CDR3 contains 15 residues. CDR3 amino acids: CAWAGSGAYQETQYF. In DNA, the CDR3 is TGTGCCTGGGCCGGGTCCGGTGCTTACCAAGAGACCCAGTACTTC.

The gene calls are TRBV28 and TRBJ2-7, with TRBD1 matching 8 bases. Germline CDR1 and CDR2: MDHEN and SYDVKM. V dropped 3 bases and J dropped 5; count of bases not matched to a gene: 6. This CDR3 is built from 14 residues. CDR3 sequence: CASSFEQGAHEQYF. CDR3 nucleotides: TGTGCCAGCAGTTTTGAGCAGGGGGCTCACGAGCAGTACTTC.

This clone was seen a single time. The chain is built from TRBV19 and TRBJ1-1, with 10 bases identical to TRBD1. Trimming cost V 7 bases and J 3 bases; bases outside gene matches: 14. Germline-derived CDR1 and CDR2 are LNHDA and SQIVND (reference sequence). The CDR3 is made up of 17 amino acids. The CDR3 nucleotides read TGTGCCAGTACCGCACGGACAGGGGGTCCAAGGGACACTGAAGCTTTCTTT. This translates into CASTARTGGPRDTEAFF.

The rearrangement joins TRBV30 to TRBJ2-7, with D hard to call. V was cut by 5 bases and J by 3 bases, with 8 bases left in between. CDR1 GTSNPN and CDR2 SVGIG come from the germline V gene (reference sequence). The length of the CDR3 is 11 residues. CDR3 bases: TGTGCCTGGCGGCAGGACTACGAGCAGTACTTC. It specifies CAWRQDYEQYF.

The chain has TRBV10-3 and TRBJ2-1, with 7 bases that match TRBD2. This CDR3 region has 12 residues. Germline assignment: CDR1 ENHRY and CDR2 SYGVKD. The J segment lost 10 bases and the V segment lost 3 bases, leaving 3 bases of the junction unmatched. The CDR3 here is CAISEALAEQFF. The DNA of the CDR3 is TGTGCCATCAGTGAAGCACTAGCGGAGCAGTTCTTC.

This chain connects TRBV5-5 to TRBJ1-2; possibly TRBD1 for D (6 bases). This CDR3 has 12 amino acids. Per germline, CDR1 SGHKS and CDR2 YYEKEE (reference sequence). The V end was cut by 0 bases, the J end by 8 bases, with 8 bases between. As DNA, the CDR3 is TGTGCCAGCAGCTTGGGAACAGGGGGCTACACCTTC. Amino acids: CASSLGTGGYTF.

The chain couples TRBV11-2 to TRBJ2-1; TRBD1 is a possible D gene (6 bases). V gave up 4 bases and J gave up 6 bases, with 10 bases separating them. CDR1 is SGHAT and CDR2 is FQNNGV in the germline V gene. This CDR3 contains 13 residues. The CDR3 DNA follows: TGTGCCAGCAGCTCCGACAGGCGCAATGAGCAGTTCTTC. It yields the protein CASSSDRRNEQFF.

CDR3 residues: CASSRARRGANYGYTF. CDR3 nucleotide sequence: TGTGCCAGCAGCCGCGCACGCAGGGGAGCTAACTATGGCTACACCTTC. The chain combines TRBV3-1 (or the pseudogene TRBV3-2) with TRBJ1-2; D is possibly TRBD1 (6 bases). The CDR3 has 16 amino acids. Trimming removed 4 bases from V and 0 bases from J, with 15 bases in between. The germline V gene has CDR1 LGHDT and CDR2 YNNKEL (reference sequence).

This sequence joins TRBV3-1 (or the pseudogene TRBV3-2) and TRBJ1-4; perhaps TRBD1 as D (6 bases). The CDR3 has 15 residues. The germline V gene has CDR1 LGHDT and CDR2 YNNKEL (reference sequence). The ends were cut back, 4 bases at V and 8 bases at J, with 17 bases in the middle. The CDR3 region has the DNA TGTGCCAGCAGCCCCCAAGGGGGGGCAGGAGAAAAACTGTTTTTT. This gives the protein CASSPQGGAGEKLFF.

The V call is TRBV5-5, the J call TRBJ2-2, with 9 bases fitting TRBD2. Trimming removed 3 bases from V and 5 bases from J; junction bases left unmatched: 8. The germline V gene has CDR1 SGHKS and CDR2 YYEKEE (reference sequence). The CDR3 runs to 16 residues. The CDR3 sequence: CASSSIAGAGTGELFF. In nucleotides, the CDR3 is TGTGCCAGCAGCTCCATAGCGGGGGCGGGGACCGGGGAGCTGTTTTTT. The full variable domain, with the rest looked up from reference TRBV5-5 and TRBJ2-2, is DAGVTQSPTHLIKTRGQQVTLRCSPISGHKSVSWYQQVLGQGPQFIFQYYEKEERGRGNFPDRFSARQFPNYSSELNVNALLLGDSALYLCASSSIAGAGTGELFFGEGSRLTVL.

The V and J genes are TRBV14 and TRBJ2-3, with 12 bases lining up with TRBD2. The CDR3 sequence is 16 residues long. CDR1 and CDR2 (germline): SGHDN, FVKESK. J was trimmed by 2 bases and V by 3 bases; bases with no gene match: 3. The CDR3 loop is CASSHRTSGDTDTQYF. The CDR3 DNA reads TGTGCCAGCAGCCACAGGACTAGCGGGGACACAGATACGCAGTATTTT.

The rearrangement joins TRBV6-5 to TRBJ1-2; D is unresolved. This CDR3 has 13 amino acids. Deletions cut 4 bases from V and 4 bases from J, with 10 bases between. CDR1 and CDR2 from the germline V gene are MNHEY and SVGAGI. The CDR3 here is CASSSHSLYGYTF. The CDR3 DNA is TGTGCCAGCAGTTCCCACAGCCTCTATGGCTACACCTTC.

The chain uses TRBV6-5 and TRBJ1-4, with D possibly matching TRBD1 (6 bases). The germline gives CDR1 MNHEY, CDR2 SVGAGI. V gave up 7 bases and J gave up 15 bases, with 24 bases separating them. The CDR3 consists of 14 residues. Written as DNA, the CDR3 is TGTGCCAGCATCGGGGGGGCCGGACTAATTGGAGTGTTTTTT. This sequence encodes CASIGGAGLIGVFF.

V is TRBV7-2 and J is TRBJ1-5; 8 nucleotides align to TRBD1. This CDR3 spans 14 amino acids. The V gene's germline CDR1 is SGHTA and CDR2 FQGNSA. With 5 bases clipped from V and 5 bases from J, the junction kept 5 bases outside the gene matches. CDR3 region: CASSPDRVDQPQHF. CDR3 bases: TGTGCCAGCAGCCCGGACAGGGTGGATCAGCCCCAGCATTTT.

The chain combines TRBV3-1 (or the pseudogene TRBV3-2) with TRBJ2-7; TRBD1 might be the D (6 bases). V lost 1 base, J lost 4 bases, and 11 bases lay in between. This CDR3 contains 14 residues. Germline CDR1 LGHDT, CDR2 YNNKEL (reference sequence). Here the CDR3 DNA reads TGTGCCAGCAGCCAAGGTGCCAGGGGATACGAGCAGTACTTC. Its translation is CASSQGARGYEQYF.

The J gene is TRBJ1-2, the V gene TRBV19; TRBD1 matches 8 bases. Germline V gene sequence: CDR1 LNHDA, CDR2 SQIVND (reference sequence). Trimming removed 7 bases from V and 5 bases from J; junction bases left unmatched: 3. The CDR3 consists of 12 residues. The chain's CDR3 is CASNDRGYGYTF. CDR3 DNA sequence: TGTGCCAGTAATGACAGGGGTTATGGCTACACCTTC.

This clone has only one observation. The V gene is TRBV28, the J gene TRBJ2-7; TRBD1 agrees at 9 bases. Unmatched junction bases numbered 10, after V lost 9 bases and J lost 4 bases. The germline V gene has CDR1 MDHEN and CDR2 SYDVKM. CDR3 size: 14 residues. The CDR3 DNA is TGTGCCAGTTCCCCCGGGACAGGGTTTTACGAGCAGTACTTC. Residues: CASSPGTGFYEQYF.